The rows below give T cell receptor beta chains drawn from one sample of a study of T cell responses to AZD1222 COVID-19 vaccine. Sequencing was performed with immunoSEQ multiplex PCR; in TCRdb, only in-frame clones are kept and a portion is missing. The data show 140,000 to 150,000 clones, with around 90% seen just once and around 3.8% held by the top ten. This specimen was peripheral blood, taken on day 0 of AZD1222 vaccination. These receptors came from an adult in good health. CDR3s leave out the opening cysteine and the closing phenylalanine or tryptophan.

v_call	j_call	cdr3_aa
TRBV9	TRBJ2-7	ASSETTGRAAYEQY
TRBV9	TRBJ2-1	ASSVRGREGLNEQF
TRBV19	TRBJ1-1	ASSTTRWTDGIQSEAF
TRBV3-1/TRBV3-2	TRBJ2-7	ASSQLGTGGQGGEQY
TRBV6-1	TRBJ2-1	ASSEGGPSYNEQF
TRBV2	TRBJ2-7	ASRPSAGAPYEQY
TRBV12-3/TRBV12-4	TRBJ2-2	ASSFYGELF
TRBV29-1	TRBJ2-7	SVGDTNLYEQY
TRBV6-5	TRBJ1-5	ASAGQVRGPQH
TRBV24-1	TRBJ1-1	ATSDLLNTEAF
TRBV6-6	TRBJ2-5	ASSYDSGRETQY
TRBV7-3	TRBJ2-5	ASSLSGGGTRTQY
TRBV29-1	TRBJ1-1	SVVGGTNTEAF
TRBV5-1	TRBJ2-7	ASIDAGSYEQY
TRBV6-5	TRBJ2-1	ASRPGTDEQF
TRBV6-1	TRBJ2-5	ASSEVRGHSRGETQY
TRBV5-6	TRBJ1-2	ASSETGYGYT
TRBV9	TRBJ2-1	ASSGDLAGGSYNEQF
TRBV5-4	TRBJ1-2	ASSLVNRAVLEGYT
TRBV11-3	TRBJ1-5	ASSFGQGEGGDNQPQH
TRBV6-2/TRBV6-3	TRBJ1-2	ASSQTGIYGYT
TRBV20-1	TRBJ2-6	SASRPGAGANVLT